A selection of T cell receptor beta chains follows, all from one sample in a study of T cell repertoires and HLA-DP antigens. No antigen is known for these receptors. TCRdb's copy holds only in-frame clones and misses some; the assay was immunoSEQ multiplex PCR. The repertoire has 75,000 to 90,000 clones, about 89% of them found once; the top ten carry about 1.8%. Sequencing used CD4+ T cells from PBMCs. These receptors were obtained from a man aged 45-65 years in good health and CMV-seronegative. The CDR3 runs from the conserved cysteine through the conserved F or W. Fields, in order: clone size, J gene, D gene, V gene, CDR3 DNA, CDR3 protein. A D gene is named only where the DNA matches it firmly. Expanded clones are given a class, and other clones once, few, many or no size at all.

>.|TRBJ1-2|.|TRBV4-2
TGTGCCAGCAGCCAAGGTGGCAGTCTAGGTGGCTACACCTTC
CASSQGGSLGGYTF
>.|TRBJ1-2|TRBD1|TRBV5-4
TGTGCCAGCAGCGACGGACAGGGCCGGCGAAAGGACACCTTC
CASSDGQGRRKDTF
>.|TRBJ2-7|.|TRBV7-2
TGTGCCAGCAGCTCTCAGAGCTCCTACGAGCAGTACTTC
CASSSQSSYEQYF
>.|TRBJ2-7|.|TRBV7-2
TGTGCCAGCAGCTTAAGTGGCTTCGAGCAGTACTTC
CASSLSGFEQYF
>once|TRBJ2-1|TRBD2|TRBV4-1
TGCGCCAGCAGCCAAGATAGGACTAGCGGGAATGAGCAGTTCTTC
CASSQDRTSGNEQFF
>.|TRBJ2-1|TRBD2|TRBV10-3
TGTGCCATCAGTCCCTCGACTAGCGGGGGGGTACCCCCCTACAATGAGCAGTTCTTC
CAISPSTSGGVPPYNEQFF
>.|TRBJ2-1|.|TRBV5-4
TGTGCCAGCAGCTTGCCGACAGCCTTATACAATGAGCAGTTCTTC
CASSLPTALYNEQFF
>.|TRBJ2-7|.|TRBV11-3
TGTGCCAGCAGCCAGGGGTCTCTGCAGCAGTACTTC
CASSQGSLQQYF
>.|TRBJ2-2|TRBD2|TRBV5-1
TGCGCCAGCAGCTTGTGGGCTAGCGGGGAAAACACCGGGGAGCTGTTTTTT
CASSLWASGENTGELFF
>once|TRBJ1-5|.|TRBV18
TGTGCCAGCTCACCAACAGGTATCGGCAATCAGCCCCAGCATTTT
CASSPTGIGNQPQHF
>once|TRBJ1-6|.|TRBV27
TGTGCCAGCAGTCTGGGGACAAATTCGGCTAATTCACCCCTCCACTTT
CASSLGTNSANSPLHF
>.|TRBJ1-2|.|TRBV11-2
TGTGCCAGCAGCCACCCCCGGATGGGGAGCTACACCTTC
CASSHPRMGSYTF
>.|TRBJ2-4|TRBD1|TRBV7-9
TGTGCCAGCAGACCGAAGACAGGGTCGGCAAACATTCAGTACTTC
CASRPKTGSANIQYF
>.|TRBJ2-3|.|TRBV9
TGTGCCAGCAGCGTATCGAGCACAACAGATACGCAGTATTTT
CASSVSSTTDTQYF
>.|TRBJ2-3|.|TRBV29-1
TGCAGCGCCAGACCGGATAGCACAGATACGCAGTATTTT
CSARPDSTDTQYF
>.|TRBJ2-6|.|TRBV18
TGTGCCAGCTCACCACCGGTTATCTCTGGGGCCAACGTCCTGACTTTC
CASSPPVISGANVLTF
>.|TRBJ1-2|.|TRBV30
TGTGCCTGGAGTACCCGCCTGACTAACTATGGCTACACCTTC
CAWSTRLTNYGYTF
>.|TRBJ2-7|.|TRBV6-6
TGTGCCAGCACCGAAAGGGTAGGGGCCTACGAGCAGTACTTC
CASTERVGAYEQYF
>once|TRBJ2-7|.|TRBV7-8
TGTGCCAGCAGCGGACAGGCGGGGCTCTACGAGCAGTACTTC
CASSGQAGLYEQYF
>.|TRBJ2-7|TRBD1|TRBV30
TGTGCCGTCGGCACAGGGGGCAACGAGCAGTACTTC
CAVGTGGNEQYF
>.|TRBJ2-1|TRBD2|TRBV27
TGTGCCAGCACCTTTCTCGGGGGGTTAGAAAATGAGCAGTTCTTC
CASTFLGGLENEQFF
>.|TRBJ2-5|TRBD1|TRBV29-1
TGCAGCGTGACCGTTAACAGGGGTGGAGAGACCCAGTACTTC
CSVTVNRGGETQYF
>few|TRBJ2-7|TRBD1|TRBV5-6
TGTGCCAGCAGCTTCCGGGACAGGGGGCACGAGCAGTACTTC
CASSFRDRGHEQYF
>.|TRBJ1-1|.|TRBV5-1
TGCGCCAGCAGCCCGGACGGGACACCGAACACTGAAGCTTTCTTT
CASSPDGTPNTEAFF
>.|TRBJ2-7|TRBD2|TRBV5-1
TGCGCCAGCAGCCTCCGGACTAGCGGCCACTACGAGCAGTACTTC
CASSLRTSGHYEQYF
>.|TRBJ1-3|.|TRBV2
TGTGCCAGCACCCCTTTCGCGGGGGCGCTTGGAAACACCATATATTTT
CASTPFAGALGNTIYF
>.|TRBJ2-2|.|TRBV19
TGTGCCAGTAGTATAGCAGGGAACACCGGGGAGCTGTTTTTT
CASSIAGNTGELFF
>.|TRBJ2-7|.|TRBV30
TGTGCCTGGAGTGTAGGGGCAGCTCGAAGGGAGGAGCAGTACTTC
CAWSVGAARREEQYF